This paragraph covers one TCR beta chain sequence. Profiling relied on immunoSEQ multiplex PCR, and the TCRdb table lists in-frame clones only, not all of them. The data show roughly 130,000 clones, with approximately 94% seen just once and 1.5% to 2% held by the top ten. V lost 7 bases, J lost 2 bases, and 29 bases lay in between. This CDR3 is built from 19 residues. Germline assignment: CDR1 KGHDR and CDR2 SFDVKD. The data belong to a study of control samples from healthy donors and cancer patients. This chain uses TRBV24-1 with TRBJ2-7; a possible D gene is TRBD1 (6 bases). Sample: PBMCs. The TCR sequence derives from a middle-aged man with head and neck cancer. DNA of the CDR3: TGTGCCACCAGCCGTCAGTGGGATAGAAGGACAGAAGGAGCCTACGAGCAGTACTTC. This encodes CATSRQWDRRTEGAYEQYF.